Listed below are T cell receptor beta chains from one sample, sequenced in a study of blood T cell repertoires in COVID-19. Some clones are missing from TCRdb's copy, which holds only in-frame ones; the method was immunoSEQ multiplex PCR. This table holds 310,000 or so clones, 85% to 90% found once. Sample: PBMCs or T cells enriched from blood (not recorded which). The source is a woman in her late teens or twenties who had recovered from COVID-19. The CDR3 runs from the conserved cysteine through the conserved F or W. The D gene is left open where the match is weak. The size field is filled for only some rows; it gives once, few, many or a size class.

>TRBJ2-3|13|TRBV5-4|.|.
TGTGCCAGCAGCTTGACTAGCACAGATACGCAGTATTTT
CASSLTSTDTQYF
>TRBJ1-1|11|TRBV6-5|once|.
TGTGCCAGCAGTTTAGGGGTTGAAGCTTTCTTT
CASSLGVEAFF
>TRBJ1-2|14|TRBV11-2|.|TRBD1
TGTGCCAGCACCATTGACAGGGTCGGCGGTGGCTACACCTTC
CASTIDRVGGGYTF
>TRBJ1-2|12|TRBV12-3/TRBV12-4|.|.
TGTGCCAGCAGTTTCGGGGGGGTGGAGGGAACCTTC
CASSFGGVEGTF
>TRBJ2-7|13|TRBV30|.|.
TGTGCCTGGAGTGTAGGGGTGAACTACGAGCAGTACTTC
CAWSVGVNYEQYF
>TRBJ1-1|13|TRBV28|.|.
TGTGCCAGCAGTCGTCGGGGGGGAACTGAAGCTTTCTTT
CASSRRGGTEAFF
>TRBJ1-1|14|TRBV19|.|.
TGTGCCAGTAGTATAGGACCGAGGAGCACTGAAGCTTTCTTT
CASSIGPRSTEAFF
>TRBJ1-1|15|TRBV3-1/TRBV3-2|.|TRBD1
TGTGCCAGCAGCCAACGCGGAGCAGGGGGCACTGAAGCTTTCTTT
CASSQRGAGGTEAFF
>TRBJ2-7|12|TRBV5-6|.|.
TGTGCCAGCAGCTTTGGAGGGATGGAGCAGTACTTC
CASSFGGMEQYF
>TRBJ1-3|13|TRBV5-6|.|TRBD1
TGTGCCAGCGGACAGGTATCGGGAAACACCATATATTTT
CASGQVSGNTIYF
>TRBJ2-5|14|TRBV29-1|.|TRBD1
TGCAGCGTCGTGGGACAGGGGAGAGGAGAGACCCAGTACTTC
CSVVGQGRGETQYF